A single TCR beta chain is shown here with its context. Vbeta (60) and Jbeta (13) primers were used in the PCR. TCRdb keeps only in-frame clones here, not all; method: immunoSEQ multiplex PCR. The repertoire has approximately 150,000 clones, 66% of them found once; the top ten carry approximately 6.5%. The data were obtained in a study of cytomegalovirus exposure and HLA in healthy donors. CDR3 length equals 18 residues. Unmatched junction bases numbered 11, after V lost 0 bases and J lost 7 bases. CDR1 SGHDT and CDR2 YYEEEE come from the germline V gene. The sample was PBMCs. This TCR was sampled from a woman in her sixties in good health and CMV-seronegative. The rearrangement links TRBV5-6 to TRBJ1-6; 9 nucleotides line up with TRBD1. CDR3 protein: CASSLGPIQDRGNSPLHF. Written as DNA, the CDR3 is TGTGCCAGCAGCTTGGGTCCCATCCAGGACAGGGGAAATTCACCCCTCCACTTT.